Listed here are 14 T cell receptor beta chains from one sample, sequenced in a study of response to subunit inactivated influenza vaccine. TCRdb redid the calling of the RT-PCR reads with MiXCR, one entry per CDR3 protein. The sample comprises some 600,000 distinct CDR3 sequences, roughly 15% of which are singletons, and roughly 7.6% rests with the top ten. The sequencing here drew on PBMCs from blood, taken less than 15 days before vaccination. These TCRs come from a middle-aged man who received an inactivated influenza vaccine.

This clonotype was detected only a few times. The chain couples TRBV29-1 to TRBJ1-2; D remains ambiguous. Trimming stripped 5 bases from V and 8 bases from J, with 9 bases between. The CDR3 covers 10 residues. CDR1 and CDR2 from the germline V gene are SQVTM and ANQGSEA. The CDR3, as DNA: TGCAGCGTTTTTCAAGGAGGCTACACCTTC. As protein: CSVFQGGYTF.

This sequence joins TRBV27 and TRBJ1-4, with D possibly matching TRBD1 (6 bases). Germline V gene lookup returns CDR1 MNHEY and CDR2 SMNVEV (reference sequence). The CDR3 has 14 amino acids. V lost 6 bases, J lost 3 bases, and 11 bases lay in between. CDR3 sequence reads: CASRGTGPNEKLFF. The CDR3 region has the DNA TGTGCCAGCAGGGGAACAGGGCCTAATGAAAAACTGTTTTTT.

The chain links TRBV3-1 to TRBJ2-1; 12 bases line up with TRBD2. V shed 4 bases and J 0 bases; nucleotides not matched to a gene: 7. The CDR3 runs to 18 residues. Germline lookup yields CDR1 LGHDT and CDR2 YNNKEL (reference sequence). The chain's CDR3 is CASSPGLAGSSSYNEQFF. The CDR3 DNA reads TGTGCCAGCAGCCCGGGACTAGCGGGCTCGAGCTCCTACAATGAGCAGTTCTTC.

The chain combines TRBV7-2 with TRBJ2-5; D is unresolved. V was clipped by 8 bases and J by 5 bases, with 15 bases between them. Germline CDR1 and CDR2: SGHTA and FQGNSA. The CDR3 is 13 residues long. CDR3 protein: CASGLLRLETQYF. CDR3 nucleotides: TGTGCCAGCGGTCTGCTGAGGTTGGAGACCCAGTACTTC.

V and J are TRBV20-1 and TRBJ2-3; 9 bases are shared with TRBD2. Germline CDR1 DFQATT, CDR2 SNEGSKA (reference sequence). J was trimmed by 2 bases and V by 3 bases; bases with no gene match: 6. The CDR3 sequence is 15 residues long. The CDR3 sequence is CSASERLADTDTQYF. As DNA, the CDR3 is TGCAGTGCTAGTGAAAGACTAGCGGACACAGATACGCAGTATTTT.

The table lists this clonotype with many counts. The CDR3 DNA is TGTGCCAGCAGCTCGAACCGGGACAGGGTCGACTATGGCTACACCTTC. Amino acid sequence: CASSSNRDRVDYGYTF. The chain has TRBV7-9 and TRBJ1-2; TRBD1 aligns across 9 bases. Germline-derived CDR1 and CDR2 are SEHNR and FQNEAQ (reference sequence). V trimming: 4 bases; J trimming: 3 bases; junction bases outside the gene matches: 9. The CDR3 consists of 16 residues.

This clonotype has a count of ten or more. The V call is TRBV9, the J call TRBJ1-3; unclear D gene. Germline V gene sequence: CDR1 SGDLS, CDR2 YYNGEE. The V and J ends lost 0 bases and 3 bases respectively, with 13 bases between them. The CDR3 has 16 amino acids. CDR3 protein: CASSVVPKPLGNTIYF. The DNA for the CDR3 is TGTGCCAGCAGCGTAGTTCCGAAGCCCCTTGGAAACACCATATATTTT.

In DNA, the CDR3 is TGTGCCAGCGGGGCTAGCGGGAGAGTCGGGGAGCTGTTTTTT. Translation: CASGASGRVGELFF. The chain recombines TRBV2 with TRBJ2-2, with 10 nucleotides matching TRBD2. V lost 8 bases, J lost 7 bases, and 7 bases stayed unmatched. Germline values: CDR1 SNHLY, CDR2 FYNNEI. This CDR3 contains 14 residues.

This clonotype came up a few times. V and J are TRBV9 and TRBJ2-5; no reliable D call. Germline CDR1 and CDR2: SGDLS and YYNGEE. The V end lost 4 bases, the J end lost 1 base, and 8 bases lay between the germline ends. The CDR3 sequence is 13 residues long. Here the CDR3 reads CASSISSQETQYF. The DNA of the CDR3 is TGTGCCAGCAGCATCAGTAGCCAAGAGACCCAGTACTTC.

This clonotype was seen a handful of times. The rearrangement uses TRBV24-1 and TRBJ2-3; D is perhaps TRBD2 (5 bases). V dropped 4 bases and J dropped 6 bases, with 13 bases sitting between them. CDR3 length equals 14 residues. Germline CDR1 is KGHDR and CDR2 is SFDVKD. The CDR3 loop is CATSDYWTGDTQYF. Here the CDR3 DNA reads TGTGCCACCAGTGACTACTGGACTGGGGATACGCAGTATTTT.

This clonotype has just one count. This chain joins TRBV7-6 and TRBJ2-1, with TRBD2 matching over 12 bases. Germline values: CDR1 SGHVS, CDR2 FNYEAQ. This CDR3 spans 15 amino acids. V shed 8 bases, J shed 6 bases, and the junction held 8 bases outside the gene matches. The CDR3 is CASSSSGRASNEQFF. The DNA of the CDR3 is TGTGCCAGCTCATCTAGCGGGAGGGCTAGCAATGAGCAGTTCTTC.

The chain carries TRBV5-1 and TRBJ2-7, with D perhaps TRBD1 (5 bases). The V gene lost 1 base and the J gene lost 2 bases, with 16 bases spanning the gap. Germline V gene lookup returns CDR1 SGHRS and CDR2 YFSETQ. This CDR3 region has 16 residues. The chain's CDR3 is CASSLLQGVGPYEQYF. The CDR3 bases are TGCGCCAGCAGCTTGCTTCAGGGTGTGGGCCCCTACGAGCAGTACTTC.

This clonotype appeared a few times. V is TRBV4-3 and J is TRBJ2-3; 8 nucleotides align to TRBD2. Germline lookup yields CDR1 LGHNA and CDR2 YSLEER. V was pared by 1 base and J by 2 bases, with 5 bases of the junction left unmatched. The CDR3 contains 16 residues. The chain's CDR3 is CASSQAGGRHTDTQYF. The CDR3 nucleotides read TGCGCCAGCAGCCAAGCTGGCGGGAGGCACACAGATACGCAGTATTTT.

The table lists this clonotype with a few counts. CDR3 DNA: TGTGCCAGCAGTCGAAGGGGTGTCTACGAGCAGTACTTC. Protein: CASSRRGVYEQYF. The chain couples TRBV6-2 or TRBV6-3 to TRBJ2-7, with a possible D match to TRBD1 (5 bases). This CDR3 spans 13 amino acids. Trimming removed 5 bases at V and 3 bases at J, with 11 bases between. Germline assignment: CDR1 MNHEY and CDR2 SVGEGT.